A single sample is the source of the 20 T cell receptor beta chains below, sequenced in a study of Graves' ophthalmopathy and Graves' hyperthyroidism. TCR beta CDR3 amplification used RNA transcripts. Second-round multiplex PCR came after a first-round RT-PCR that employed HTBI primers. Using its own MiXCR run on the multiplex PCR reads, TCRdb lists one record per CDR3 protein. The table shows over a million distinct CDR3 sequences, with roughly 35% occurring only once. Material for sequencing was peripheral blood or thyroid tissue (not recorded which). These receptors were collected from an adult man with Graves' hyperthyroidism.

On this clonotype: A single base separates this from a much larger clone, so it may be a read error. This chain uses TRBV10-3 with TRBJ2-2, with 9 bases matching TRBD1. The CDR3 is 19 residues long. V lost 4 bases, J lost 0 bases, and 12 bases stayed unmatched. The germline gives CDR1 ENHRY, CDR2 SYGVKD. The CDR3 nucleotides are TGTGCCATCAGTGCCGGTGCTGGACAGGGGCTCGCGAACACCGGGGAGCTGTTTTTT. Its protein product is CAISAGAGQGLANTGELFF.

For this clonotype: A read error may be the cause here, since a much bigger clone is one base away. This chain uses TRBV7-8 with TRBJ2-7; D is unresolved. CDR3 size: 13 residues. Germline V gene sequence: CDR1 SGHVS, CDR2 FQNEAQ. Trimming shortened V by 0 bases and J by 6 bases, and 9 bases separated the two germline ends. The CDR3 sequence is CASSLAPFAEQYF. CDR3 nucleotide sequence: TGTGCCAGCAGCTTAGCGCCTTTTGCCGAGCAGTACTTC.

CDR3 DNA sequence: TGTGCCAGTAGTAAATCGGGACAGGGGGCGACTGAAGCTTTCTTT. Its protein is CASSKSGQGATEAFF. This chain connects TRBV19 to TRBJ1-1; 12 bases are a match to TRBD1. The V gene's germline CDR1 is LNHDA and CDR2 SQIVND (reference sequence). CDR3 length: 15 residues. Unmatched junction bases numbered 5, after V lost 4 bases and J lost 5 bases. Filled out from reference TRBV19 and TRBJ1-1, the complete variable domain reads DGGITQSPKYLFRKEGQNVTLSCEQNLNHDAMYWYRQDPGQGLRLIYYSQIVNDFQKGDIAEGYSVSREKKESFPLTVTSAQKNPTAFYLCASSKSGQGATEAFFGQGTRLTVV.

Many counts were recorded for this clonotype. The CDR3 loop reads CASSTLTSTNEKLFF. CDR3 in DNA: TGTGCCAGTAGTACCTTGACGTCAACTAATGAAAAACTGTTTTTT. This chain joins TRBV19 and TRBJ1-4, with D hard to call. The V gene's germline CDR1 is LNHDA and CDR2 SQIVND (reference sequence). The CDR3 consists of 15 residues. Trimming took 4 bases from V and 0 from J, leaving 9 bases between them.

Turning to this clonotype: A read error is possible here, since a much larger clone lies one base away. Given the absence of the conserved phenylalanine or tryptophan at the CDR3 end, a read error is likely. The gene calls are TRBV7-9 and TRBJ2-7; the match to TRBD1 covers 11 bases. Germline trimming cut 5 bases from V and 4 bases from J; bases unmatched to any gene: 19. CDR3 length equals 19 residues. Germline CDR1 and CDR2: SEHNR and FQNEAQ (reference sequence). Here the CDR3 reads CASSTGTGGVVAGLYEQYL. In nucleotides, the CDR3 is TGTGCCAGCAGCACAGGGACAGGGGGAGTCGTAGCGGGGCTTTACGAGCAGTACCTC.

V is TRBV28 and J is TRBJ1-2; no clear D. The CDR3 extends over 14 amino acids. The germline V gene has CDR1 MDHEN and CDR2 SYDVKM. V dropped 1 base and J dropped 8 bases, with 14 bases sitting between them. In DNA, the CDR3 is TGTGCCAGCAGTTTATTTGAGGGAACGGGGGGCTACACCTTC. Translated: CASSLFEGTGGYTF.

V usage is TRBV28 and J usage is TRBJ1-1, with D uncertain. Germline-derived CDR1 and CDR2 are MDHEN and SYDVKM. V was clipped by 7 bases and J by 4 bases, with 10 bases between them. The CDR3 loop spans 12 amino acids. The CDR3 bases are TGTGCCAGCAAGGTTGGTGGCACTGAAGCTTTCTTT. Residues: CASKVGGTEAFF.

The table lists this clonotype with many counts. Here the CDR3 reads CASSGTGGRDEQYF. DNA of the CDR3: TGTGCCAGCAGTGGGACAGGGGGACGGGACGAGCAGTACTTC. This chain connects TRBV6-5 to TRBJ2-7; 11 bases align to TRBD1. Germline CDR1 and CDR2: MNHEY and SVGAGI. The CDR3 length is 14 residues. J lost 5 bases, V lost 5 bases, and 5 bases had no gene match.

This clonotype was found once. This chain joins TRBV25-1 and TRBJ1-1; TRBD1 agrees at 12 bases. Germline V gene lookup returns CDR1 MGHDK and CDR2 SYGVNS. With 3 bases clipped from V and 2 bases from J, the junction kept 7 bases outside the gene matches. This CDR3 spans 17 amino acids. The CDR3 bases are TGTGCCAGCAGTGATCCGGGACAGGGGGCCCTCAACACTGAAGCTTTCTTT. This sequence encodes CASSDPGQGALNTEAFF.

This clonotype has a handful of counts. The chain has TRBV27 and TRBJ1-1; D is perhaps TRBD1 (6 bases). Per the germline V gene, CDR1 is MNHEY and CDR2 is SMNVEV (reference sequence). Trimming left V 2 bases short and J 4 bases short, with 17 bases between. The CDR3 contains 16 residues. In DNA form, the CDR3 reads TGTGCCAGCAGTTTAGGGAATCAGGGGACGGGCACTGAAGCTTTCTTT. Protein: CASSLGNQGTGTEAFF.

Of note for this clonotype: A much larger clone lies one base from this, so it may be a read error. V is TRBV19 and J is TRBJ1-1; 8 bases match TRBD1. The CDR3 has 13 residues. The junction had 6 bases not matched to a gene; V was cut back by 5 bases and J by 7 bases. The V gene's germline CDR1 is LNHDA and CDR2 SQIVND (reference sequence). The CDR3 region is CASSQGAHNEAFF. As DNA, the CDR3 is TGTGCCAGTAGTCAGGGGGCCCACAATGAAGCTTTCTTT. The full variable domain, completed using reference TRBV19 and TRBJ1-1, is DGGITQSPKYLFRKEGQNVTLSCEQNLNHDAMYWYRQDPGQGLRLIYYSQIVNDFQKGDIAEGYSVSREKKESFPLTVTSAQKNPTAFYLCASSQGAHNEAFFGQGTRLTVV.

The V call is TRBV2, the J call TRBJ1-2; D gene ambiguous. This CDR3 region has 13 residues. CDR1 SNHLY and CDR2 FYNNEI come from the germline V gene. Trimming took 0 bases from V and 5 from J, leaving 7 bases between them. For the CDR3, the DNA is TGTGCCAGCAGTGAAGCGCCCGGGTATGGCTACACCTTC. As protein: CASSEAPGYGYTF.

This clonotype was seen ten or more times. The V call is TRBV15, the J call TRBJ1-6; D is perhaps TRBD1 (6 bases). Trimming took 4 bases from V and 6 from J, leaving 13 bases between them. This CDR3 region has 15 residues. Germline assignment: CDR1 LNHNV and CDR2 YYDKDF (reference sequence). The CDR3 loop reads CATSKGGRSNSPLHF. DNA for the CDR3: TGTGCCACCAGCAAAGGGGGACGAAGTAATTCACCCCTCCACTTT.

This clonotype has ten or more counts. The V call is TRBV10-3, the J call TRBJ1-5, with TRBD1 matching over 7 bases. Germline CDR1 is ENHRY and CDR2 is SYGVKD. This CDR3 contains 17 residues. Trimming cost V 4 bases and J 5 bases; bases outside gene matches: 14. The CDR3 here is CAISATGGQVLDQPQHF. The CDR3 region has the DNA TGTGCCATCAGTGCTACCGGAGGACAGGTCCTCGATCAGCCCCAGCATTTT.

J is TRBJ2-2 and V is TRBV7-9; the D gene is possibly TRBD2 (7 bases). The V gene lost 11 bases and the J gene lost 2 bases, with 18 bases spanning the gap. The germline V gene encodes CDR1 SEHNR and CDR2 FQNEAQ (reference sequence). The CDR3 extends over 15 amino acids. CDR3 loop: CAGLTGGSNTGELFF. In nucleotides, the CDR3 is TGTGCCGGACTGACGGGGGGCTCAAACACCGGGGAGCTGTTTTTT.

This clonotype occurred many times. V is TRBV7-2 and J is TRBJ1-2; 7 bases match TRBD1. Trimming at V came to 5 bases and at J to 4 bases, leaving 1 base not matched to a gene. The CDR3 sequence is 12 residues long. Germline V gene data show CDR1 as SGHTA and CDR2 as FQGNSA. The CDR3 DNA sequence: TGTGCCAGCAGCGGACAGGTCTATGGCTACACCTTC. This encodes CASSGQVYGYTF.

The sample holds many counts of this clonotype. The rearrangement joins TRBV12-3 or TRBV12-4 to TRBJ1-5; D is uncertain. The length of the CDR3 is 14 residues. Trimming removed 3 bases from V and 1 base from J, with 7 bases in between. The CDR3 region is CASSFLLSNQPQHF. In nucleotides, the CDR3 is TGTGCCAGCAGTTTCCTACTCAGCAATCAGCCCCAGCATTTT.

The chain recombines TRBV20-1 with TRBJ1-5, with D tentatively TRBD1 (6 bases). V was shortened by 6 bases and J by 0 bases, with 18 bases between the two germline ends. CDR1 DFQATT and CDR2 SNEGSKA come from the germline V gene (reference sequence). The CDR3 length is 16 residues. CDR3: CSADYKTRGSNQPQHF. DNA of the CDR3: TGCAGTGCCGACTATAAAACCAGGGGTAGCAATCAGCCCCAGCATTTT.

The V and J genes are TRBV19 and TRBJ2-3; a possible D gene is TRBD1 (6 bases). The CDR3 runs to 16 residues. The germline CDR1 and CDR2 sequences are LNHDA and SQIVND (reference sequence). V was cut by 4 bases and J by 2 bases, with 16 bases left in between. The CDR3 protein is CASSKRQVTNTDTQYF. The CDR3 coding sequence is TGTGCCAGTAGTAAAAGACAGGTCACTAACACAGATACGCAGTATTTT.

Ten or more counts support this clonotype. This sequence joins TRBV5-6 and TRBJ1-2; no firm D call. This CDR3 has 12 amino acids. V was trimmed by 3 bases and J by 8 bases, leaving 11 bases between them. The germline V gene has CDR1 SGHDT and CDR2 YYEEEE. The CDR3 region is CASSSATGGYTF. CDR3 sequence (DNA): TGTGCCAGCAGCTCGGCGACGGGAGGCTACACCTTC.